The rows below give T cell receptor beta chains drawn from one sample of a study of shared clonotypes between healthy human individuals. Only in-frame clones appear in the TCRdb table, and some are missing; sequencing was by immunoSEQ multiplex PCR. The data show more than 400,000 clones, approximately 94% seen once. The sample was naive CD4+ T cells sorted from blood. The receptor set was obtained from a woman in her twenties or thirties in good health. Each CDR3 is given with its conserved first and last residue. A D gene is named only where the DNA matches it firmly. Not all rows give a size; the values are once, few, many and, for expanded clones, a class.

v_call	clone_size	j_call	d_call	cdr3_aa	cdr3_nt
TRBV28	NA	TRBJ2-7	TRBD2	CASSLFVAGSSSYEQYF	TGTGCCAGCAGTTTATTCGTAGCGGGATCGAGCTCCTACGAGCAGTACTTC
TRBV2	NA	TRBJ2-1	TRBD2	CASRAGARSYNEQFF	TGTGCCAGCAGAGCGGGAGCTCGCTCCTACAATGAGCAGTTCTTC
TRBV19	NA	TRBJ2-2	NA	CASIGGYGELFF	TGTGCCTCTATCGGTGGGTACGGGGAGCTGTTTTTT
TRBV6-4	NA	TRBJ1-6	NA	CASSDSQENSPLHF	TGTGCCAGCAGTGACTCACAGGAAAATTCACCCCTCCACTTT
TRBV19	NA	TRBJ2-7	NA	CASRRQDDSYEQYF	TGTGCCAGTAGGCGGCAGGACGACTCCTACGAGCAGTACTTC
TRBV28	NA	TRBJ1-4	TRBD1	CAVGQGDWEKLFF	TGTGCAGTCGGACAGGGTGATTGGGAAAAACTGTTTTTT
TRBV4-1	once	TRBJ2-1	TRBD2	CASSYRTRHLSYNEQFF	TGCGCCAGCAGCTACCGGACTAGGCATTTGTCCTACAATGAGCAGTTCTTC
TRBV11-2	NA	TRBJ2-7	NA	CASSPRDWSYEQYF	TGTGCCAGCAGCCCGAGGGACTGGTCCTACGAGCAGTACTTC
TRBV2	NA	TRBJ2-2	NA	CASRGVGGNTGELFF	TGTGCCAGCAGGGGGGTCGGGGGTAACACCGGGGAGCTGTTTTTT
TRBV21-1	NA	TRBJ2-1	NA	CASSKGTLRGDNEQFF	TGTGCCAGCAGCAAAGGCACGCTGAGAGGGGACAATGAGCAGTTCTTC
TRBV10-1	NA	TRBJ2-3	TRBD2	CASSESSGRNTDTQYF	TGCGCCAGCAGTGAGTCTAGCGGGAGGAACACAGATACGCAGTATTTT
TRBV27	once	TRBJ1-5	NA	CASRPRAGDQPQHF	TGTGCCAGCAGACCGCGGGCGGGAGATCAGCCCCAGCATTTT
TRBV19	NA	TRBJ2-7	NA	CASSAQAASEQYF	TGTGCCAGTAGTGCCCAAGCGGCTTCCGAGCAGTACTTC
TRBV20-1	NA	TRBJ2-3	NA	CSASRPQYF	TGCAGTGCCAGCCGGCCGCAGTATTTT
TRBV9	NA	TRBJ2-2	NA	CASSERGAVGGELFF	TGTGCCAGCAGCGAACGAGGTGCGGTGGGCGGGGAGCTGTTTTTT
TRBV7-2	NA	TRBJ2-2	NA	CASSLATHTGELFF	TGTGCCAGCAGCTTAGCGACCCACACCGGGGAGCTGTTTTTT
TRBV28	NA	TRBJ2-7	TRBD1	CASSPIVNRGSYEQYF	TGTGCCAGCAGCCCCATCGTTAACAGGGGATCCTACGAGCAGTACTTC
TRBV6-1	once	TRBJ1-5	NA	CASSEPYRNSNQPQHF	TGTGCCAGCAGTGAACCGTACAGAAATAGCAATCAGCCCCAGCATTTT
TRBV4-1	NA	TRBJ2-1	NA	CASSQDTSSNNEQFF	TGCGCCAGCAGCCAAGACACTAGTTCCAACAATGAGCAGTTCTTC
TRBV28	NA	TRBJ1-5	NA	CASSTHRAQPQHF	TGTGCCAGCAGTACCCATAGGGCCCAGCCCCAGCATTTT
TRBV7-9	NA	TRBJ1-3	TRBD1	CALSGGDTGNTIYF	TGTGCCCTATCAGGGGGCGATACTGGAAACACCATATATTTT
TRBV19	once	TRBJ1-5	NA	CASSIGVGNQPQHF	TGTGCCAGTAGTATAGGGGTTGGCAATCAGCCCCAGCATTTT
TRBV2	once	TRBJ2-1	NA	CASNADSSYNEQFF	TGTGCCAGCAATGCGGATAGCTCCTACAATGAGCAGTTCTTC
TRBV5-1	NA	TRBJ1-1	NA	CASRGGSNTEAFF	TGCGCCAGCAGGGGGGGCTCGAACACTGAAGCTTTCTTT
TRBV7-7	NA	TRBJ2-3	NA	CASSLGSPGDTQYF	TGTGCCAGCAGCTTAGGTAGCCCCGGAGATACGCAGTATTTT
TRBV28	NA	TRBJ2-7	NA	CASSLQHIKKYF	TGTGCCAGCAGTTTGCAGCACATAAAGAAGTACTTC
TRBV23-1	NA	TRBJ2-1	TRBD2	CASSQTKSRGSDKGYNEQFF	TGCGCCAGCAGTCAAACTAAGTCTCGCGGGAGTGACAAGGGTTACAATGAGCAGTTCTTC
TRBV5-1	NA	TRBJ2-3	NA	CASSLEVRPKDTQYF	TGCGCCAGCAGCTTGGAGGTCAGACCCAAGGATACGCAGTATTTT
TRBV28	NA	TRBJ1-2	TRBD1	CASRGTGGVYGYTF	TGTGCCAGCAGGGGGACAGGGGGCGTCTATGGCTACACCTTC
TRBV4-1	NA	TRBJ1-4	TRBD1	CASRPGTGGRFGNEKLFF	TGCGCCAGCAGACCCGGGACAGGGGGCAGGTTTGGTAATGAAAAACTGTTTTTT
TRBV18	NA	TRBJ2-7	TRBD2	CASSPPSGTLSEQYF	TGTGCCAGCTCACCCCCTAGCGGTACCCTTTCCGAGCAGTACTTC
TRBV7-2	once	TRBJ2-7	NA	CASSLYGKVDEQYF	TGTGCCAGCAGCTTATACGGAAAGGTCGACGAGCAGTACTTC
TRBV28	NA	TRBJ2-7	NA	CASSPGTISYEQYF	TGTGCCAGCAGCCCGGGGACCATCTCCTACGAGCAGTACTTC
TRBV7-9	NA	TRBJ1-2	NA	CASAVNYGYTF	TGTGCCAGCGCGGTTAACTATGGCTACACCTTC
TRBV30	NA	TRBJ2-7	NA	CAWSALYEQYF	TGTGCCTGGAGTGCGCTTTACGAGCAGTACTTC
TRBV5-1	NA	TRBJ2-3	NA	CASSLLGGSTDTQYF	TGCGCCAGCAGCTTGTTGGGAGGAAGCACAGATACGCAGTATTTT
TRBV6-5	NA	TRBJ1-3	NA	CASSVDRFSGNTIYF	TGTGCCAGCAGTGTAGACAGATTCTCTGGAAACACCATATATTTT
TRBV19	once	TRBJ2-5	NA	CASSRRGGETQYF	TGTGCCAGTAGTAGACGGGGCGGAGAGACCCAGTACTTC
TRBV28	NA	TRBJ1-1	NA	CASSEYPGRTEAFF	TGTGCCAGCAGTGAGTATCCGGGACGTACTGAAGCTTTCTTT
TRBV4-2	NA	TRBJ2-7	NA	CASSSHYEQYF	TGTGCCAGCAGCTCGCACTACGAGCAGTACTTC
TRBV7-9	once	TRBJ1-2	NA	CASSFPGLNYGYTF	TGTGCCAGCAGCTTCCCGGGCCTCAACTATGGCTACACCTTC
TRBV2	NA	TRBJ1-1	NA	CASTQGEVTEAFF	TGTGCCAGCACCCAAGGCGAGGTTACTGAAGCTTTCTTT
TRBV10-2	NA	TRBJ2-2	TRBD2	CASSSGLAGGTGELFF	TGCGCCAGCAGCTCGGGACTAGCGGGAGGCACCGGGGAGCTGTTTTTT
TRBV11-1	NA	TRBJ2-7	TRBD2	CASSLAPTSGRVYEQYF	TGTGCCAGCAGCTTAGCACCAACTAGCGGGAGGGTTTACGAGCAGTACTTC
TRBV19	NA	TRBJ1-3	NA	CASSRRSSGNTIYF	TGTGCCAGTAGTCGGCGAAGCTCTGGAAACACCATATATTTT
TRBV14	NA	TRBJ2-3	NA	CASSQDLPSGFARDTQYF	TGTGCCAGCAGCCAAGATCTGCCCAGCGGGTTTGCTAGAGATACGCAGTATTTT
TRBV28	few	TRBJ1-1	NA	CASSSGVGTEAFF	TGTGCCAGCAGCTCAGGGGTGGGGACTGAAGCTTTCTTT
TRBV11-3	NA	TRBJ2-1	TRBD2	CASSLDRLAAQFF	TGTGCCAGCAGCTTAGATCGGCTAGCGGCTCAGTTCTTC
TRBV28	NA	TRBJ1-3	NA	CASSTGRFGNTIYF	TGTGCCAGCAGTACAGGGAGATTTGGAAACACCATATATTTT
TRBV18	once	TRBJ2-7	TRBD2	CASSPPPGGYEQYF	TGTGCCAGCTCACCACCGCCCGGGGGGTACGAGCAGTACTTC
TRBV28	once	TRBJ2-7	NA	CASSRDNSYEQYF	TGTGCCAGCAGCCGGGACAACTCCTACGAGCAGTACTTC
TRBV5-6	NA	TRBJ1-2	TRBD1	CASSLWDSGYTF	TGTGCCAGCAGCTTGTGGGACAGTGGCTACACCTTC
TRBV5-5	NA	TRBJ2-1	TRBD1	CASSLTGGTVYNEQFF	TGTGCCAGCAGCTTGACAGGGGGTACAGTATACAATGAGCAGTTCTTC
TRBV10-2	NA	TRBJ1-2	NA	CASRDAPGNYGYTF	TGCGCCAGCAGGGACGCCCCCGGGAACTATGGCTACACCTTC
TRBV11-2	NA	TRBJ2-2	NA	CASSPTGFTGELFF	TGTGCCAGCAGCCCAACCGGGTTCACCGGGGAGCTGTTTTTT
TRBV19	NA	TRBJ2-3	TRBD1	CASSNGQGMMPDTQYF	TGTGCCAGTAGTAACGGACAGGGGATGATGCCAGATACGCAGTATTTT
TRBV2	NA	TRBJ1-4	TRBD1	CASARTGTNEKLFF	TGTGCCAGTGCTCGGACAGGTACTAATGAAAAACTGTTTTTT